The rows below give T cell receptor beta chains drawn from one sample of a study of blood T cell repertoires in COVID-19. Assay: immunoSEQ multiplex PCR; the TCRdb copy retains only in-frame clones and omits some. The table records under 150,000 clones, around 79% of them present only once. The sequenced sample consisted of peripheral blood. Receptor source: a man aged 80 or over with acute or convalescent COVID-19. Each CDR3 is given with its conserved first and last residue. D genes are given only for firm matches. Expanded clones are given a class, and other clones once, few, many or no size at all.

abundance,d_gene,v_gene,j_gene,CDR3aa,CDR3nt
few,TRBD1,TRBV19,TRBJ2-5,CASTSTGGREETQYF,TGTGCCAGTACTTCTACAGGGGGCCGGGAAGAGACCCAGTACTTC
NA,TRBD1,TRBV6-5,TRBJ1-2,CASSLGTGGNGYTF,TGTGCCAGCAGTCTCGGGACAGGGGGGAATGGCTACACCTTC
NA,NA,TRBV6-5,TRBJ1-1,CASGRMNTEAFF,TGTGCCAGCGGGCGAATGAACACTGAAGCTTTCTTT
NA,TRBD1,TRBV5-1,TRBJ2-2,CASSIGQGTGELFF,TGCGCCAGCAGCATAGGACAGGGAACCGGGGAGCTGTTTTTT
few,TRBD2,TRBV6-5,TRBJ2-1,CASSAGGSLNEQFF,TGTGCCAGCTCAGCGGGGGGCTCGCTCAATGAGCAGTTCTTC
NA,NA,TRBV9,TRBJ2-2,CASSVALQGKTGELFF,TGTGCCAGCAGCGTAGCTTTACAGGGTAAAACCGGGGAGCTGTTTTTT
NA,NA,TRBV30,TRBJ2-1,CAWGITAYNEQFF,TGTGCCTGGGGGATTACGGCCTACAATGAGCAGTTCTTC
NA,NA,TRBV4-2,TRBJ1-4,CASSQGTGKVSATNEKLFF,TGTGCCAGCAGCCAAGGTACAGGGAAGGTCAGTGCAACTAATGAAAAACTGTTTTTT
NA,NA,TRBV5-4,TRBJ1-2,CASTLGREFYGYTF,TGTGCCAGCACCCTTGGACGGGAGTTCTATGGCTACACCTTC
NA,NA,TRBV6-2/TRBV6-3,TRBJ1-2,CASSSRTPNYGYTF,TGTGCCAGCAGTTCCCGGACACCTAACTATGGCTACACCTTC
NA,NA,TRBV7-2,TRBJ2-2,CASSLNSRTNTGELFF,TGTGCCAGCAGCTTAAACAGTAGGACGAACACCGGGGAGCTGTTTTTT
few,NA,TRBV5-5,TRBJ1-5,CASSLGDTSNQPQHF,TGTGCCAGCAGCTTGGGGGACACCTCCAATCAGCCCCAGCATTTT
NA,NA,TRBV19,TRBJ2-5,CASSPDFGETQYF,TGTGCCAGTAGTCCGGACTTTGGAGAGACCCAGTACTTC
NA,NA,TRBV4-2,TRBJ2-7,CASSQEPGNYEQYF,TGTGCCAGCAGCCAAGAACCGGGAAACTACGAGCAGTACTTC
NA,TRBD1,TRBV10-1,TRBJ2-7,CASSESGRTGEGRRTYEQYF,TGCGCCAGCAGTGAGTCAGGGAGGACAGGGGAGGGGCGGCGAACCTACGAGCAGTACTTC
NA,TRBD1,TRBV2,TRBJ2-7,CASSAGQGAREQYF,TGTGCCAGCAGTGCGGGACAGGGGGCGCGTGAGCAGTACTTC
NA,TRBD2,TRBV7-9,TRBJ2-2,CASSLQRGPSTGELFF,TGTGCCAGCAGCTTACAGCGGGGGCCTTCCACCGGGGAGCTGTTTTTT
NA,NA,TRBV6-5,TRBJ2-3,CASSYGGRGTDTQYF,TGTGCCAGCAGTTACGGGGGGAGAGGGACAGATACGCAGTATTTT
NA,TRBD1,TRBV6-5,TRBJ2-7,CASSPTETGLGEQYF,TGTGCCAGCAGTCCCACCGAGACAGGGTTAGGCGAGCAGTACTTC
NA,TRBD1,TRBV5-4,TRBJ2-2,CASSRDRVGAGELFF,TGTGCCAGCAGCCGGGACAGGGTCGGGGCCGGGGAGCTGTTTTTT
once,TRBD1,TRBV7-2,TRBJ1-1,CASSLAPLGQMNTEAFF,TGTGCCAGCAGCTTAGCCCCCCTGGGACAGATGAACACTGAAGCTTTCTTT
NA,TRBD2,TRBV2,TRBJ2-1,CASSEQRGSYNEQFF,TGTGCCAGCAGTGAACAGCGGGGGTCCTACAATGAGCAGTTCTTC
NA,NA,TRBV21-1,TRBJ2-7,CASSLWSGTGGSFEQYF,TGTGCCAGCAGCCTCTGGTCCGGGACAGGGGGCTCGTTCGAGCAGTACTTC
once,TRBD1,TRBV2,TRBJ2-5,CASSATGSGETQYF,TGTGCCAGCAGTGCGACAGGGTCAGGGGAGACCCAGTACTTC